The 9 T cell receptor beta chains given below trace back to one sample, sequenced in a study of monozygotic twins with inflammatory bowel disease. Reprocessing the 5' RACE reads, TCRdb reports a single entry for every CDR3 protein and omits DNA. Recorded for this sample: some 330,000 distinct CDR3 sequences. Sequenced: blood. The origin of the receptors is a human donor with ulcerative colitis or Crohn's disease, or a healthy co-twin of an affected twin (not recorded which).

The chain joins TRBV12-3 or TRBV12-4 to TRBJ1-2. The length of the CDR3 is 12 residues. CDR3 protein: CASSLMGNGYTF.

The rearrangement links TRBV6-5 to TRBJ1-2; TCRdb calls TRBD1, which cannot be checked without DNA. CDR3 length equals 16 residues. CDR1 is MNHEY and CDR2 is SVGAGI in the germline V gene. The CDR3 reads CASSYYSTGANYGYTF.

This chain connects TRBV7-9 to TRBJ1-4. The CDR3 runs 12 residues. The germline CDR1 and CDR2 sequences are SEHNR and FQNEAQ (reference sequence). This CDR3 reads CASSLAQEKLFF.

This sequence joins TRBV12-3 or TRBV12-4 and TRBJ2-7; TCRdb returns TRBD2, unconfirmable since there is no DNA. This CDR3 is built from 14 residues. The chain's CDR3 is CASSFTSGNYEQYF.

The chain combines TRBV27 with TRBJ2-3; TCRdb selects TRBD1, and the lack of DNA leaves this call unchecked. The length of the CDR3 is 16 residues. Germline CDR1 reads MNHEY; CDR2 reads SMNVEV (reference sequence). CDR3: CASSFWQGLGTDTQYF.

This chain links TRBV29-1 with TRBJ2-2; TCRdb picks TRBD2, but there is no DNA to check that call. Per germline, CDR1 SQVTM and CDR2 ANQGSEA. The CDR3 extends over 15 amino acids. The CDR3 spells CSAILAGVNTGELFF.

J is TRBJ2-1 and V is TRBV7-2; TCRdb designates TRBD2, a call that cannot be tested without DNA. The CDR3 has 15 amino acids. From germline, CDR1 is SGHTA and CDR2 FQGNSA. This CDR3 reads CASSLGLAGYNEQFF.

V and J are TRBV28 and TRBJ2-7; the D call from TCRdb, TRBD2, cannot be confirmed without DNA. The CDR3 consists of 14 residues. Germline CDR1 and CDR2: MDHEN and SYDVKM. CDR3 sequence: CASGSSGFTYEQYF.

The CDR3 reads CASSSVTGQPQHF. The V gene is TRBV6-1, the J gene TRBJ1-5. Germline CDR1 reads MNHNS; CDR2 reads SASEGT. The CDR3 is 13 residues long.